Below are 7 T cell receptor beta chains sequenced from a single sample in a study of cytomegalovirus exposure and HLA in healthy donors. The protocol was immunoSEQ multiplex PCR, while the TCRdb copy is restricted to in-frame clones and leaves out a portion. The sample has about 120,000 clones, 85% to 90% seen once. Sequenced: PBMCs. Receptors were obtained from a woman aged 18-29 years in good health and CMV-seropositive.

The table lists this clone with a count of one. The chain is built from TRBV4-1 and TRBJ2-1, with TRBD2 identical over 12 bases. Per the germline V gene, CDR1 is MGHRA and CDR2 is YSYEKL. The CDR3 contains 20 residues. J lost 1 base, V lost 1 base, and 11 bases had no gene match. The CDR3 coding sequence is TGCGCCAGCAGCCAAGTTCCCCCGGCCGGACTAGCGGGATCCTACAATGAGCAGTTCTTC. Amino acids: CASSQVPPAGLAGSYNEQFF.

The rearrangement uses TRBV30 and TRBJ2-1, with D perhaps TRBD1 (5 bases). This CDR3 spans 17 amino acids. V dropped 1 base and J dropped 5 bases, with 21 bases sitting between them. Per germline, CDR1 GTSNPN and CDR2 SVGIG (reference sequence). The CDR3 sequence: CAWSADRTSKGHNEQFF. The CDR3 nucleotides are TGTGCCTGGAGTGCGGACCGGACGTCCAAGGGGCACAATGAGCAGTTCTTC.

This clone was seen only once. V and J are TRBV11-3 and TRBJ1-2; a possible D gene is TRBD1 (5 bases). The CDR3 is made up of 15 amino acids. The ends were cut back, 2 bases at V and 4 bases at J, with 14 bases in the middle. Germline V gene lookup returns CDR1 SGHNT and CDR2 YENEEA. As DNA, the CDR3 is TGTGCCAGCAGCTTAAGGAAGGGGTTCTCCTATGGCTACACCTTC. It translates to CASSLRKGFSYGYTF.

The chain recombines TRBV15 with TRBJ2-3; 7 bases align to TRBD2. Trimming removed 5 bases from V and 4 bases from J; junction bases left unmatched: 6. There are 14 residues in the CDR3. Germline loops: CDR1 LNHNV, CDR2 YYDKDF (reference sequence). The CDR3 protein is CATSGRLAADTQYF. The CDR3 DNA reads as TGTGCCACCAGCGGACGACTAGCCGCAGATACGCAGTATTTT.

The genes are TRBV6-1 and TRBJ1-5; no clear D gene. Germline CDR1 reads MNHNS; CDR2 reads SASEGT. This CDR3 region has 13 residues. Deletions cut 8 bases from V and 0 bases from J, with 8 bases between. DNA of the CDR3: TGTGCCAGCGGGCCATATAGCAATCAGCCCCAGCATTTT. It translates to CASGPYSNQPQHF.

In DNA form, the CDR3 reads TGTGCCAGCAGCTTAGTAGGGGCGGGAGGGACTGAAGCTTTCTTT. Protein product: CASSLVGAGGTEAFF. The rearrangement uses TRBV7-9 and TRBJ1-1, with D perhaps TRBD1 (5 bases). Germline CDR1 reads SEHNR; CDR2 reads FQNEAQ (reference sequence). V shed 1 base and J shed 5 bases, with 14 bases lying between them. The CDR3 extends over 15 amino acids.

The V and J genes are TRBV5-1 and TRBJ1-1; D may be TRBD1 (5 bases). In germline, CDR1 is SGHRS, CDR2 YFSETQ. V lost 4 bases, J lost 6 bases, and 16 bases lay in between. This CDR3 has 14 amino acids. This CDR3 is CASSNQGGSAEAFF. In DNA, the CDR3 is TGCGCCAGCAGCAACCAGGGTGGGTCCGCTGAAGCTTTCTTT.